The sequence of this T cell receptor (beta chain) was determined in a study of T-cell memory formation after mild COVID-19. This clonotype is medium-sized in the sample. TCRdb re-derived calls from the 5' RACE reads in MiXCR, one entry per CDR3 protein. Counted here are 5,000 or so distinct CDR3 sequences, 44% occurring once; the ten biggest clones make up around 2.6%. With V trimmed by 2 bases and J by 7 bases, 14 bases remained unmatched. Germline V CDR1 and CDR2: SGHVS, FNYEAQ. The length of the CDR3 is 18 residues. Sequences were obtained from PBMCs or a T cell subset sorted from them (not recorded which). The rearrangement joins TRBV7-6 to TRBJ2-1, with 10 bases that match TRBD2. This receptor was identified in an adult who had mild COVID-19 (a few samples of this study predate the infection). Cell type and time point are not known. CDR3 in DNA: TGTGCCAGCAGCTTATTATGGCAGCGGGGGGGCCTGCGAAATGAGCAGTTCTTC. Translation gives CASSLLWQRGGLRNEQFF.